These 29 T cell receptor beta chains came from one sample sequenced in a study of blood T cell repertoires in COVID-19. Sequencing was performed with immunoSEQ multiplex PCR; in TCRdb, only in-frame clones are kept and a portion is missing. Of 25,000 to 30,000 clones in the sample, approximately 85% were seen once. The sample taken for sequencing was peripheral blood. The receptor source for this set is a woman older than 75 with COVID-19, enrolled during active disease.

In DNA form, the CDR3 reads TGTGCCAGCAGCCCGCAGAGCGGGGCCGCTTATGGCTACACCTTC. As protein: CASSPQSGAAYGYTF. V usage is TRBV4-2 and J usage is TRBJ1-2; TRBD1 might be the D (5 bases). V lost 4 bases to trimming and J lost 5 bases, with 17 bases between them. The germline CDR1 and CDR2 sequences are LGHNA and YNFKEQ. CDR3 length: 15 residues.

The chain carries TRBV2 and TRBJ1-6, with 7 bases identical to TRBD1. The CDR3 covers 14 residues. Germline V gives CDR1 SNHLY, CDR2 FYNNEI. V was clipped by 3 bases and J by 9 bases; unmatched bases: 5. CDR3 sequence (DNA): TGTGCCAGCAGTGAGGAGACAGGGCTTTCACCCCTCCACTTT. It yields the protein CASSEETGLSPLHF.

The chain employs TRBV5-1 and TRBJ1-5; 9 bases match TRBD1. V gave up 0 bases and J gave up 5 bases; unmatched junction bases: 0. The CDR3 runs 14 residues. The germline V gene has CDR1 SGHRS and CDR2 YFSETQ. The chain's CDR3 is CASSLGQGDQPQHF. The CDR3 DNA reads TGCGCCAGCAGCTTGGGACAGGGGGATCAGCCCCAGCATTTT.

V is TRBV13 and J is TRBJ2-7, with 10 bases fitting TRBD1. Trimming at V came to 5 bases and at J to 4 bases, leaving 5 bases not matched to a gene. The CDR3 loop spans 14 amino acids. Germline V gives CDR1 PRHDT, CDR2 FYEKMQ (reference sequence). CDR3 sequence reads: CASSPTGGSYEQYF. In DNA form, the CDR3 reads TGTGCCAGCAGCCCGACAGGGGGCAGTTACGAGCAGTACTTC.

The chain uses TRBV7-8 and TRBJ2-5, with TRBD2 as a possible D gene (5 bases). Looked up from germline, CDR1 is SGHVS and CDR2 is FQNEAQ. V lost 2 bases to trimming and J lost 4 bases, with 17 bases between them. This CDR3 has 16 residues. The CDR3 DNA follows: TGTGCCAGCAGCTTACCGAGGATTGGAGGACGAGAGACCCAGTACTTC. Residues: CASSLPRIGGRETQYF.

The chain recombines TRBV5-1 with TRBJ2-7; 7 nucleotides agree with TRBD1. The CDR3 is 13 amino acids. Losses at the gene ends were 1 base for V and 2 bases for J; bases not matched to a gene: 0. Germline lookup yields CDR1 SGHRS and CDR2 YFSETQ. CDR3 amino acids: CASSLRGPYEQYF. The CDR3 DNA follows: TGCGCCAGCAGCTTGAGGGGGCCCTACGAGCAGTACTTC.

This chain uses TRBV29-1 with TRBJ2-5, with D perhaps TRBD1 (6 bases). Germline CDR1 and CDR2: SQVTM and ANQGSEA. This CDR3 region has 10 residues. With 7 bases removed from V and 7 bases from J, the gap between germline ends came to 10 bases. Here the CDR3 reads CSGGGGTQYF. DNA for the CDR3: TGCAGCGGTGGGGGCGGGACCCAGTACTTC.

The gene calls are TRBV2 and TRBJ1-1; 8 bases align to TRBD1. This CDR3 has 15 residues. Germline CDR1 and CDR2: SNHLY and FYNNEI. After removal of 6 bases from V and 2 bases from J, the junction contained 8 bases not matched to a gene. The CDR3 nucleotides read TGTGCCAGCAGCCCGTTTGGACAGGGAAACACTGAAGCTTTCTTT. Its protein is CASSPFGQGNTEAFF.

Worth noting for this clone: The germline gene is not matched at one end of the junction; a read error may be the cause. This sequence joins TRBV7-7 and TRBJ2-7; the match to TRBD2 covers 9 bases. The CDR3 has 16 residues. The germline CDR1 and CDR2 sequences are SSHAT and FNYEAQ (reference sequence). The CDR3, as DNA: TGTGCTAGCAGTTTACCCGGACTAGCGCACTCCTACGAGCAGTACTTC. It specifies CASSLPGLAHSYEQYF.

The genes are TRBV25-1 and TRBJ2-3; D is uncertain. The CDR3 is made up of 12 amino acids. V was clipped by 1 base and J by 3 bases, with 2 bases between them. Germline V lookup: CDR1 MGHDK, CDR2 SYGVNS. The CDR3 region is CASSESTDTQYF. The CDR3 DNA reads TGTGCCAGCAGTGAATCGACAGATACGCAGTATTTT.

The chain couples TRBV19 to TRBJ2-1, with a tentative D call TRBD1 (6 bases). Germline values: CDR1 LNHDA, CDR2 SQIVND (reference sequence). The CDR3 sequence is 13 residues long. Between the trimmed V and J ends, which lost 5 bases and 3 bases, there was a span of 8 bases. The DNA for the CDR3 is TGTGCCAGTAGTGCGGACAGCTACAATGAGCAGTTCTTC. Encoded protein: CASSADSYNEQFF.

The chain combines TRBV2 with TRBJ1-4; D is unresolved. Germline values: CDR1 SNHLY, CDR2 FYNNEI. This CDR3 has 12 residues. The V gene lost 5 bases and the J gene lost 7 bases, with 8 bases spanning the gap. The CDR3 DNA sequence: TGTGCCAGCAGTACGGAGGTTGAAAAACTGTTTTTT. Translated: CASSTEVEKLFF.

The chain is built from TRBV3-1 (or the pseudogene TRBV3-2) and TRBJ1-3; D not resolved. Per the germline V gene, CDR1 is LGHDT and CDR2 is YNNKEL (reference sequence). Trimming left V 1 base short and J 4 bases short, with 8 bases between. The CDR3 has 14 residues. This CDR3 is CASSQVDIGNTIYF. CDR3 DNA sequence: TGTGCCAGCAGCCAAGTAGACATAGGAAACACCATATATTTT.

CDR3 sequence: CASSLGIGYNEQFF. The CDR3 bases are TGTGCCAGCAGCTTAGGGATCGGGTACAATGAGCAGTTCTTC. The chain uses TRBV7-2 and TRBJ2-1; no reliable D call. The CDR3 is 14 amino acids. Germline CDR1 reads SGHTA; CDR2 reads FQGNSA. The V end was cut by 1 base, the J end by 4 bases, with 8 bases between.

The sample holds one count of this clone. The V gene is TRBV27, the J gene TRBJ2-4; 12 positions agree with TRBD2. V was clipped by 5 bases and J by 5 bases; unmatched bases: 7. The CDR3 length is 16 residues. CDR1 and CDR2 from the germline V gene are MNHEY and SMNVEV (reference sequence). The CDR3 DNA reads TGTGCCAGCAGTCTTAGGTGGACTAGCGGGGAAAACATTCAGTACTTC. This encodes CASSLRWTSGENIQYF.

Notes on this clone: The identical CDR3 is also encoded by other nucleotide sequences in the sample. The chain carries TRBV2 and TRBJ2-7; TRBD1 matches at 8 bases. This CDR3 has 19 amino acids. With 2 bases clipped from V and 5 bases from J, the junction kept 20 bases outside the gene matches. CDR1 and CDR2 from the germline V gene are SNHLY and FYNNEI. The CDR3 sequence: CASSEPGQGPTLRGDEQYF. CDR3 nucleotides: TGTGCCAGCAGTGAACCAGGACAGGGCCCGACCCTCAGGGGGGACGAGCAGTACTTC.

This clone has a single count. The chain recombines TRBV18 with TRBJ1-6; D possibly corresponds to TRBD1 (6 bases). V was shortened by 5 bases and J by 6 bases, with 17 bases between the two germline ends. The CDR3 loop spans 16 amino acids. In germline, CDR1 is KGHSH, CDR2 LQKENI. This chain's CDR3 is CASSWGQGPSNSPLHF. In DNA, the CDR3 is TGTGCCAGCTCATGGGGACAAGGGCCCTCTAATTCACCCCTCCACTTT.

The chain is built from TRBV6-6 and TRBJ1-1; the match to TRBD1 covers 8 bases. Germline V gene lookup returns CDR1 MNHNY and CDR2 SVGAGI (reference sequence). V was clipped by 4 bases and J by 5 bases; unmatched bases: 12. The CDR3 has 16 amino acids. CDR3: CASSSPLGQGRTEAFF. The CDR3 nucleotides read TGTGCCAGCAGTTCCCCCCTTGGACAGGGTCGAACTGAAGCTTTCTTT.

The chain uses TRBV9 and TRBJ2-1, with 8 bases that match TRBD2. Germline values: CDR1 SGDLS, CDR2 YYNGEE. The length of the CDR3 is 16 residues. With V trimmed by 4 bases and J by 3 bases, 9 bases remained unmatched. CDR3 bases: TGTGCCAGCAGCACGTGGGCGGGGGGCTTCTACAATGAGCAGTTCTTC. It translates to CASSTWAGGFYNEQFF.

V usage is TRBV15 and J usage is TRBJ1-2; D possibly corresponds to TRBD1 (5 bases). CDR1 and CDR2 (germline): LNHNV, YYDKDF (reference sequence). Trimming left V 1 base short and J 0 bases short, with 9 bases between. The CDR3 is 15 amino acids. The CDR3 loop reads CATSRAQGSNYGYTF. CDR3 DNA: TGTGCCACCAGCAGAGCCCAGGGATCTAACTATGGCTACACCTTC.

V gene TRBV30 combines with J gene TRBJ1-3; D possibly corresponds to TRBD1 (6 bases). V lost 3 bases, J lost 2 bases, and 11 bases lay in between. Germline CDR1 reads GTSNPN; CDR2 reads SVGIG (reference sequence). This CDR3 spans 14 amino acids. CDR3 nucleotide sequence: TGTGCCTGGAGGCACAGGGTACCTGGAAACACCATATATTTT. It translates to CAWRHRVPGNTIYF.

This sequence joins TRBV18 and TRBJ2-1; 7 nucleotides agree with TRBD1. This CDR3 has 14 amino acids. V was clipped by 5 bases and J by 3 bases; unmatched bases: 4. Germline values: CDR1 KGHSH, CDR2 LQKENI. This CDR3 is CASSRRDSYNEQFF. CDR3 in DNA: TGTGCCAGCTCAAGAAGGGACAGCTACAATGAGCAGTTCTTC.

The chain carries TRBV18 and TRBJ2-7, with 12 bases aligning to TRBD1. The CDR3 sequence is 18 residues long. With 6 bases clipped from V and 4 bases from J, the junction kept 16 bases outside the gene matches. Germline loops: CDR1 KGHSH, CDR2 LQKENI. The chain's CDR3 is CASSLAGPGQGATYEQYF. In DNA, the CDR3 is TGTGCCAGCTCCCTAGCAGGGCCGGGACAGGGGGCGACGTACGAGCAGTACTTC.

The genes are TRBV7-2 and TRBJ2-4; 11 bases line up with TRBD2. The CDR3 loop spans 16 amino acids. V lost 2 bases, J lost 7 bases, and 7 bases stayed unmatched. CDR1 and CDR2 from the germline V gene are SGHTA and FQGNSA. The CDR3 region has the DNA TGTGCCAGCAGCTTAATGGGACTAGCGGTTTATAACATTCAGTACTTC. Translating gives CASSLMGLAVYNIQYF.

The gene calls are TRBV20-1 and TRBJ1-2, with TRBD1 identical over 7 bases. Germline-derived CDR1 and CDR2 are DFQATT and SNEGSKA (reference sequence). Trimming cost V 1 base and J 12 bases; bases outside gene matches: 5. CDR3 length equals 11 residues. The CDR3 sequence is CSARAAQGDTF. The CDR3 DNA is TGCAGTGCTAGAGCCGCCCAGGGGGACACCTTC.

The chain carries TRBV19 and TRBJ1-5; 9 bases agree with TRBD1. This CDR3 is 16 amino acids long. V was clipped by 9 bases and J by 2 bases; unmatched bases: 11. Germline CDR1 reads LNHDA; CDR2 reads SQIVND (reference sequence). The chain's CDR3 is CASRDRVRMGNQPQHF. The CDR3 DNA sequence: TGTGCCAGCCGGGACAGGGTAAGAATGGGCAATCAGCCCCAGCATTTT.

CDR3 sequence: CASSPNGSPEAFF. The DNA for the CDR3 is TGTGCCAGCAGTCCAAACGGGAGCCCTGAAGCTTTCTTT. The chain has TRBV2 and TRBJ1-1; D is ambiguous. In germline, CDR1 is SNHLY, CDR2 FYNNEI. The V and J ends lost 5 bases and 6 bases respectively, with 13 bases between them. This CDR3 spans 13 amino acids.

This clone was seen once. The CDR3 sequence is CASSSLNPGQMNTEAFF. In DNA form, the CDR3 reads TGCGCCAGCAGCTCATTGAATCCGGGACAGATGAACACTGAAGCTTTCTTT. The V gene is TRBV5-1, the J gene TRBJ1-1; 7 nucleotides agree with TRBD1. The ends lost 3 bases at V and 0 bases at J; junction bases unmatched: 11. The germline CDR1 and CDR2 sequences are SGHRS and YFSETQ. The CDR3 has 17 residues.

The chain uses TRBV7-9 and TRBJ2-5, with D possibly being TRBD1 (7 bases). Per the germline V gene, CDR1 is SEHNR and CDR2 is FQNEAQ (reference sequence). Trimming shortened V by 5 bases and J by 5 bases, and 12 bases separated the two germline ends. The CDR3 is made up of 13 amino acids. CDR3 sequence reads: CASSPQGRETQYF. The CDR3 region has the DNA TGTGCCAGCAGCCCACAGGGGAGGGAGACCCAGTACTTC.